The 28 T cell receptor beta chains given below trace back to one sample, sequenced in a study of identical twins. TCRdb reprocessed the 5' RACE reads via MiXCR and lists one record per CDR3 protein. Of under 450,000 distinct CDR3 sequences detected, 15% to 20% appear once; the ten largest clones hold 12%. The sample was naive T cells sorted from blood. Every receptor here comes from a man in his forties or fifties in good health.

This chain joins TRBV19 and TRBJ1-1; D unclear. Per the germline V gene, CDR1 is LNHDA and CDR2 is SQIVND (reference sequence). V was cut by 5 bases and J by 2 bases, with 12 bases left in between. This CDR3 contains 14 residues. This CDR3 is CASSFGLINTEAFF. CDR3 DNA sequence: TGTGCCAGTAGTTTTGGACTAATTAACACTGAAGCTTTCTTT.

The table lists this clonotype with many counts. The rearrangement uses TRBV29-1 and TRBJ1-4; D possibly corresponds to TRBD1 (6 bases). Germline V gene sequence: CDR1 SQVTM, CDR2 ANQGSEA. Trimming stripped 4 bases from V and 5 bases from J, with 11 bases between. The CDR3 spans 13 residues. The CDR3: CSVAITGNEKLFF. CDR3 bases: TGCAGCGTTGCCATAACAGGGAATGAAAAACTGTTTTTT. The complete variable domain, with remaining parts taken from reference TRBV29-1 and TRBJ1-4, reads SAVISQKPSRDICQRGTSLTIQCQVDSQVTMMFWYRQQPGQSLTLIATANQGSEATYESGFVIDKFPISRPNLTFSTLTVSNMSPEDSSIYLCSVAITGNEKLFFGSGTQLSVL.

DNA of the CDR3: TGTGCCAGCAGCAAAAGGGCGCAGGGCCCACGCTACGAGCAGTACTTC. Translating gives CASSKRAQGPRYEQYF. The chain couples TRBV21-1 to TRBJ2-7; the D segment call TRBD2 is taken from the table without a DNA check. TRBV21-1 is a known pseudogene. This CDR3 region has 16 residues.

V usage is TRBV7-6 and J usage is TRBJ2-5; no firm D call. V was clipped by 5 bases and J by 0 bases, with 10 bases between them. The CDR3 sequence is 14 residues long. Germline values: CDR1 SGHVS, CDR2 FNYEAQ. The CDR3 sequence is CASSRVVHQETQYF. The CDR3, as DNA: TGTGCCAGCAGCCGTGTAGTCCACCAAGAGACCCAGTACTTC.

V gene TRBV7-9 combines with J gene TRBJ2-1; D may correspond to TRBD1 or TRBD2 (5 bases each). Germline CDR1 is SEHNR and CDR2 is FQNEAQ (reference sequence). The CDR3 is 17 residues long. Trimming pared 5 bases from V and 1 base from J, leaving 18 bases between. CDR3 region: CASSPPIGEGSYNEQFF. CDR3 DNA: TGTGCCAGCAGCCCCCCAATAGGAGAGGGGTCCTACAATGAGCAGTTCTTC.

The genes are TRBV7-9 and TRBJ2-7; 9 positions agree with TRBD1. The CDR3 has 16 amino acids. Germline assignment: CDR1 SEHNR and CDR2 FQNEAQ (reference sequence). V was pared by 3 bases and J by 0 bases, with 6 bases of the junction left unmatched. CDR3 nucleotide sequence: TGTGCCAGCAGCTTGGGACAGGGTATGGCCTCCTACGAGCAGTACTTC. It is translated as CASSLGQGMASYEQYF. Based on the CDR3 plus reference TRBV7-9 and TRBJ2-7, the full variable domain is DTGVSQNPRHKITKRGQNVTFRCDPISEHNRLYWYRQTLGQGPEFLTYFQNEAQLEKSRLLSDRFSAERPKGSFSTLEIQRTEQGDSAMYLCASSLGQGMASYEQYFGPGTRLTVT.

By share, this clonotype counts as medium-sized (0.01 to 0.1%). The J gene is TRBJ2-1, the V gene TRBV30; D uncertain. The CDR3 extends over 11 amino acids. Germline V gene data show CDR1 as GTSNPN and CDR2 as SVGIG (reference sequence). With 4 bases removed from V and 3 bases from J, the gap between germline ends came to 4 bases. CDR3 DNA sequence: TGTGCCTGGATTGACTACAATGAGCAGTTCTTC. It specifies CAWIDYNEQFF. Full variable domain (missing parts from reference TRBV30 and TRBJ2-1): SQTIHQWPATLVQPVGSPLSLECTVEGTSNPNLYWYRQAAGRGLQLLFYSVGIGQISSEVPQNLSASRPQDRQFILSSKKLLLSDSGFYLCAWIDYNEQFFGPGTRLTVL.

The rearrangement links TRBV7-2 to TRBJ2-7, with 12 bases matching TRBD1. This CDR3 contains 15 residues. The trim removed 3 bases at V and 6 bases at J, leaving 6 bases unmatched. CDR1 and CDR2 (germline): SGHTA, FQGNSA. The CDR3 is CASSLGTGGAAEQYF. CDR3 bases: TGTGCCAGCAGCTTGGGGACAGGGGGCGCAGCCGAGCAGTACTTC.

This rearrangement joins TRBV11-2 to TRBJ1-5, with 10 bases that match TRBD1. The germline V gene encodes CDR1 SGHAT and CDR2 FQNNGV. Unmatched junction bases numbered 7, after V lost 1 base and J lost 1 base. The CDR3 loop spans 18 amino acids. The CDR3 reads CASSLGGTGVGSNQPQHF. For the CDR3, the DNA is TGTGCCAGCAGCTTAGGTGGGACAGGGGTTGGGAGCAATCAGCCCCAGCATTTT.

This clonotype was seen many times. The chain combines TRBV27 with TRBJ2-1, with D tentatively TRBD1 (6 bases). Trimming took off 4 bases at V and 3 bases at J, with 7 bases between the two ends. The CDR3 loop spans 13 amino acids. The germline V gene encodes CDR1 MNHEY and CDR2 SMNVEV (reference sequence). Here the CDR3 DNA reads TGTGCCAGCAGTTCGGACAGCTACAATGAGCAGTTCTTC. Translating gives CASSSDSYNEQFF.

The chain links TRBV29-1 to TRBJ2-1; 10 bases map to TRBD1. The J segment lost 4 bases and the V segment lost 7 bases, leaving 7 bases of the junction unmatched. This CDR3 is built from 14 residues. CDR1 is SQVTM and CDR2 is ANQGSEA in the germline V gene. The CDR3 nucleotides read TGCAGCGCTAGGGACAGGGGAGCATACAATGAGCAGTTCTTC. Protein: CSARDRGAYNEQFF.

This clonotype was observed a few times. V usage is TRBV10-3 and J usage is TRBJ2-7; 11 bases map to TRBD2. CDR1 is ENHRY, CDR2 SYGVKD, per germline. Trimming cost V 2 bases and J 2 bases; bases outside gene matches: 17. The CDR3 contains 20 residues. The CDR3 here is CAISEPWISGRARGAYEQYF. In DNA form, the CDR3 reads TGTGCCATCAGTGAGCCCTGGATTAGCGGGAGGGCCCGTGGGGCCTACGAGCAGTACTTC.

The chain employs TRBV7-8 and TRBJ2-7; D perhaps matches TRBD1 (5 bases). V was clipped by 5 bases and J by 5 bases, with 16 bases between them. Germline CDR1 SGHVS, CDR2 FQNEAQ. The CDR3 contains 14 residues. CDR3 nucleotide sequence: TGTGCCAGCAGCCAAGTGGGCAGGGTCCACGAGCAGTACTTC. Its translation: CASSQVGRVHEQYF.

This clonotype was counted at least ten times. For the CDR3, the DNA is TGTGCCATCAGTGACCCCGGACAGGGGGCCGGCAATGAGCAGTTCTTC. Its translation is CAISDPGQGAGNEQFF. The chain couples TRBV10-3 to TRBJ2-1; 11 bases line up with TRBD1. This CDR3 has 16 residues. Trimming removed 3 bases from V and 6 bases from J; junction bases left unmatched: 7. Per germline, CDR1 ENHRY and CDR2 SYGVKD.

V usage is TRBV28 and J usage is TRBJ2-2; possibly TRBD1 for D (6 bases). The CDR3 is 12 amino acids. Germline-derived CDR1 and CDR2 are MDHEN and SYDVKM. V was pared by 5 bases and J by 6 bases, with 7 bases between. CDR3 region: CASSNRAGELFF. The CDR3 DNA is TGTGCCAGCAGTAACAGGGCCGGGGAGCTGTTTTTT.

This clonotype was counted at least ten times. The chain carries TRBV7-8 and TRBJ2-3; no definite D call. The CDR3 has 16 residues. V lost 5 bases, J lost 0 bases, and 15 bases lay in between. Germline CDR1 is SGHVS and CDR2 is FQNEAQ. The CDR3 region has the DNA TGTGCCAGCAGCCAATACGGCCAGGCAAGCACAGATACGCAGTATTTT. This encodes CASSQYGQASTDTQYF.

This chain's CDR3 is CSARRPRDPPSYEQYF. The CDR3 DNA sequence: TGCAGTGCTAGAAGACCACGTGACCCTCCCTCTTACGAGCAGTACTTC. This chain connects TRBV20-1 to TRBJ2-7; D uncertain. V dropped 2 bases and J dropped 4 bases, with 21 bases sitting between them. This CDR3 contains 16 residues. Germline values: CDR1 DFQATT, CDR2 SNEGSKA (reference sequence).

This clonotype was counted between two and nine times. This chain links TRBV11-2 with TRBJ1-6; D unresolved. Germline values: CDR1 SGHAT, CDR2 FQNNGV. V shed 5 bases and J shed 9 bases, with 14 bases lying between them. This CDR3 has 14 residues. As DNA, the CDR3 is TGTGCCAGCAGCCCCGGCCCTCTGGGTTCACCCCTCCACTTT. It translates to CASSPGPLGSPLHF.

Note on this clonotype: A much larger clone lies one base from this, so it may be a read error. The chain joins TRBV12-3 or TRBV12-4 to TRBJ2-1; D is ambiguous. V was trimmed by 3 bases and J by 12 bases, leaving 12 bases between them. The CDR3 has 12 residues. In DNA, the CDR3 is TGTGCCAGCAGTTTTGGTGTAAATTGGCAGTTCTTC. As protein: CASSFGVNWQFF.

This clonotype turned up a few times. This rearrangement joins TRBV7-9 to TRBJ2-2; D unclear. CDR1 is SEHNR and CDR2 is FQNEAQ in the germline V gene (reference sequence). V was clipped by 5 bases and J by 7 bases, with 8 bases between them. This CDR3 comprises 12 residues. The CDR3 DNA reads TGTGCCAGCAGCGCACCGAGCGGGGAGCTGTTTTTT. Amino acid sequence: CASSAPSGELFF.

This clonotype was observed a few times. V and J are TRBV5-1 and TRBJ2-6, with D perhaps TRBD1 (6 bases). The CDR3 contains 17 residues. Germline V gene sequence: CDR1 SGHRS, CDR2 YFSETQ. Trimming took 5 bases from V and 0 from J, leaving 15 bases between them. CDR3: CASSAGWGHSGANVLTF. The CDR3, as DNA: TGCGCCAGCAGTGCCGGATGGGGGCACTCTGGGGCCAACGTCCTGACTTTC.

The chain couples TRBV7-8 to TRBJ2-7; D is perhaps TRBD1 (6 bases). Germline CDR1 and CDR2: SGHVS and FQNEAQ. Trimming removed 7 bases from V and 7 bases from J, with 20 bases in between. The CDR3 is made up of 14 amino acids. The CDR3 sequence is CASTLGARPEEQYF. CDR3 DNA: TGTGCCAGCACGCTGGGGGCGCGACCAGAAGAGCAGTACTTC. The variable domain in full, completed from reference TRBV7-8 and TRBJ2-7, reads GAGVSQSPRYKVAKRGQDVALRCDPISGHVSLFWYQQALGQGPEFLTYFQNEAQLDKSGLPSDRFFAERPEGSVSTLKIQRTQQEDSAVYLCASTLGARPEEQYFGPGTRLTVT.

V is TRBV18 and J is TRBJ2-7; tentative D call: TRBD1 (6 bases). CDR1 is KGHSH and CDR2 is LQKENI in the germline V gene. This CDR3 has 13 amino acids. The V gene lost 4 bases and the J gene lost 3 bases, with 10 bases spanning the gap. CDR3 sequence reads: CASSRGQNYEQYF. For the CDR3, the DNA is TGTGCCAGCTCACGAGGACAGAACTACGAGCAGTACTTC.

The CDR3 protein is CASSNRGPGELFF. The CDR3 DNA follows: TGCGCCAGCAGCAACAGGGGGCCCGGGGAGCTGTTTTTT. This chain connects TRBV5-1 to TRBJ2-2; 9 bases fit TRBD1. Germline V lookup: CDR1 SGHRS, CDR2 YFSETQ. Trimming took 4 bases from V and 6 from J; bases not matched to a gene: 1. The CDR3 covers 13 residues.

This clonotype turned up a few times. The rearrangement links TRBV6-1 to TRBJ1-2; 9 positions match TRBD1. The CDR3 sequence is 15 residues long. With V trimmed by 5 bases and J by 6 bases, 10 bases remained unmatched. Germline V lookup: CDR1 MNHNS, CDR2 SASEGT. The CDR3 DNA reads TGTGCCAGCAGTACACTACAGGGGGCGCTTGATGGCTACACCTTC. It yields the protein CASSTLQGALDGYTF.

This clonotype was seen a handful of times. This CDR3 reads CSARDLQGGDTIYF. The CDR3 DNA reads TGCAGTGCTAGAGACCTACAGGGGGGGGACACCATATATTTT. The chain links TRBV20-1 to TRBJ1-3; 8 bases match TRBD1. The CDR3 totals 14 residues. CDR1 DFQATT and CDR2 SNEGSKA come from the germline V gene (reference sequence). Germline trimming cut 0 bases from V and 8 bases from J; bases unmatched to any gene: 6.

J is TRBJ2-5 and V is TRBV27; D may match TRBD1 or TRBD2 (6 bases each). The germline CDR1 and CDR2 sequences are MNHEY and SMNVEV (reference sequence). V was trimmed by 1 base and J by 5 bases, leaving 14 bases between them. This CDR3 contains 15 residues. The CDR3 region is CASSLLFGGHETQYF. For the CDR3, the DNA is TGTGCCAGCAGTTTATTGTTTGGGGGGCACGAGACCCAGTACTTC.

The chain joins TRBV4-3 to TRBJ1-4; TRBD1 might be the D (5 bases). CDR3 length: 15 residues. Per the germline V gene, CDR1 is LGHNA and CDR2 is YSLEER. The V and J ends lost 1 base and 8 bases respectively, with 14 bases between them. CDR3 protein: CASSQGVQGGEKLFF. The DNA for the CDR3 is TGCGCCAGCAGCCAAGGTGTTCAGGGAGGGGAAAAACTGTTTTTT.